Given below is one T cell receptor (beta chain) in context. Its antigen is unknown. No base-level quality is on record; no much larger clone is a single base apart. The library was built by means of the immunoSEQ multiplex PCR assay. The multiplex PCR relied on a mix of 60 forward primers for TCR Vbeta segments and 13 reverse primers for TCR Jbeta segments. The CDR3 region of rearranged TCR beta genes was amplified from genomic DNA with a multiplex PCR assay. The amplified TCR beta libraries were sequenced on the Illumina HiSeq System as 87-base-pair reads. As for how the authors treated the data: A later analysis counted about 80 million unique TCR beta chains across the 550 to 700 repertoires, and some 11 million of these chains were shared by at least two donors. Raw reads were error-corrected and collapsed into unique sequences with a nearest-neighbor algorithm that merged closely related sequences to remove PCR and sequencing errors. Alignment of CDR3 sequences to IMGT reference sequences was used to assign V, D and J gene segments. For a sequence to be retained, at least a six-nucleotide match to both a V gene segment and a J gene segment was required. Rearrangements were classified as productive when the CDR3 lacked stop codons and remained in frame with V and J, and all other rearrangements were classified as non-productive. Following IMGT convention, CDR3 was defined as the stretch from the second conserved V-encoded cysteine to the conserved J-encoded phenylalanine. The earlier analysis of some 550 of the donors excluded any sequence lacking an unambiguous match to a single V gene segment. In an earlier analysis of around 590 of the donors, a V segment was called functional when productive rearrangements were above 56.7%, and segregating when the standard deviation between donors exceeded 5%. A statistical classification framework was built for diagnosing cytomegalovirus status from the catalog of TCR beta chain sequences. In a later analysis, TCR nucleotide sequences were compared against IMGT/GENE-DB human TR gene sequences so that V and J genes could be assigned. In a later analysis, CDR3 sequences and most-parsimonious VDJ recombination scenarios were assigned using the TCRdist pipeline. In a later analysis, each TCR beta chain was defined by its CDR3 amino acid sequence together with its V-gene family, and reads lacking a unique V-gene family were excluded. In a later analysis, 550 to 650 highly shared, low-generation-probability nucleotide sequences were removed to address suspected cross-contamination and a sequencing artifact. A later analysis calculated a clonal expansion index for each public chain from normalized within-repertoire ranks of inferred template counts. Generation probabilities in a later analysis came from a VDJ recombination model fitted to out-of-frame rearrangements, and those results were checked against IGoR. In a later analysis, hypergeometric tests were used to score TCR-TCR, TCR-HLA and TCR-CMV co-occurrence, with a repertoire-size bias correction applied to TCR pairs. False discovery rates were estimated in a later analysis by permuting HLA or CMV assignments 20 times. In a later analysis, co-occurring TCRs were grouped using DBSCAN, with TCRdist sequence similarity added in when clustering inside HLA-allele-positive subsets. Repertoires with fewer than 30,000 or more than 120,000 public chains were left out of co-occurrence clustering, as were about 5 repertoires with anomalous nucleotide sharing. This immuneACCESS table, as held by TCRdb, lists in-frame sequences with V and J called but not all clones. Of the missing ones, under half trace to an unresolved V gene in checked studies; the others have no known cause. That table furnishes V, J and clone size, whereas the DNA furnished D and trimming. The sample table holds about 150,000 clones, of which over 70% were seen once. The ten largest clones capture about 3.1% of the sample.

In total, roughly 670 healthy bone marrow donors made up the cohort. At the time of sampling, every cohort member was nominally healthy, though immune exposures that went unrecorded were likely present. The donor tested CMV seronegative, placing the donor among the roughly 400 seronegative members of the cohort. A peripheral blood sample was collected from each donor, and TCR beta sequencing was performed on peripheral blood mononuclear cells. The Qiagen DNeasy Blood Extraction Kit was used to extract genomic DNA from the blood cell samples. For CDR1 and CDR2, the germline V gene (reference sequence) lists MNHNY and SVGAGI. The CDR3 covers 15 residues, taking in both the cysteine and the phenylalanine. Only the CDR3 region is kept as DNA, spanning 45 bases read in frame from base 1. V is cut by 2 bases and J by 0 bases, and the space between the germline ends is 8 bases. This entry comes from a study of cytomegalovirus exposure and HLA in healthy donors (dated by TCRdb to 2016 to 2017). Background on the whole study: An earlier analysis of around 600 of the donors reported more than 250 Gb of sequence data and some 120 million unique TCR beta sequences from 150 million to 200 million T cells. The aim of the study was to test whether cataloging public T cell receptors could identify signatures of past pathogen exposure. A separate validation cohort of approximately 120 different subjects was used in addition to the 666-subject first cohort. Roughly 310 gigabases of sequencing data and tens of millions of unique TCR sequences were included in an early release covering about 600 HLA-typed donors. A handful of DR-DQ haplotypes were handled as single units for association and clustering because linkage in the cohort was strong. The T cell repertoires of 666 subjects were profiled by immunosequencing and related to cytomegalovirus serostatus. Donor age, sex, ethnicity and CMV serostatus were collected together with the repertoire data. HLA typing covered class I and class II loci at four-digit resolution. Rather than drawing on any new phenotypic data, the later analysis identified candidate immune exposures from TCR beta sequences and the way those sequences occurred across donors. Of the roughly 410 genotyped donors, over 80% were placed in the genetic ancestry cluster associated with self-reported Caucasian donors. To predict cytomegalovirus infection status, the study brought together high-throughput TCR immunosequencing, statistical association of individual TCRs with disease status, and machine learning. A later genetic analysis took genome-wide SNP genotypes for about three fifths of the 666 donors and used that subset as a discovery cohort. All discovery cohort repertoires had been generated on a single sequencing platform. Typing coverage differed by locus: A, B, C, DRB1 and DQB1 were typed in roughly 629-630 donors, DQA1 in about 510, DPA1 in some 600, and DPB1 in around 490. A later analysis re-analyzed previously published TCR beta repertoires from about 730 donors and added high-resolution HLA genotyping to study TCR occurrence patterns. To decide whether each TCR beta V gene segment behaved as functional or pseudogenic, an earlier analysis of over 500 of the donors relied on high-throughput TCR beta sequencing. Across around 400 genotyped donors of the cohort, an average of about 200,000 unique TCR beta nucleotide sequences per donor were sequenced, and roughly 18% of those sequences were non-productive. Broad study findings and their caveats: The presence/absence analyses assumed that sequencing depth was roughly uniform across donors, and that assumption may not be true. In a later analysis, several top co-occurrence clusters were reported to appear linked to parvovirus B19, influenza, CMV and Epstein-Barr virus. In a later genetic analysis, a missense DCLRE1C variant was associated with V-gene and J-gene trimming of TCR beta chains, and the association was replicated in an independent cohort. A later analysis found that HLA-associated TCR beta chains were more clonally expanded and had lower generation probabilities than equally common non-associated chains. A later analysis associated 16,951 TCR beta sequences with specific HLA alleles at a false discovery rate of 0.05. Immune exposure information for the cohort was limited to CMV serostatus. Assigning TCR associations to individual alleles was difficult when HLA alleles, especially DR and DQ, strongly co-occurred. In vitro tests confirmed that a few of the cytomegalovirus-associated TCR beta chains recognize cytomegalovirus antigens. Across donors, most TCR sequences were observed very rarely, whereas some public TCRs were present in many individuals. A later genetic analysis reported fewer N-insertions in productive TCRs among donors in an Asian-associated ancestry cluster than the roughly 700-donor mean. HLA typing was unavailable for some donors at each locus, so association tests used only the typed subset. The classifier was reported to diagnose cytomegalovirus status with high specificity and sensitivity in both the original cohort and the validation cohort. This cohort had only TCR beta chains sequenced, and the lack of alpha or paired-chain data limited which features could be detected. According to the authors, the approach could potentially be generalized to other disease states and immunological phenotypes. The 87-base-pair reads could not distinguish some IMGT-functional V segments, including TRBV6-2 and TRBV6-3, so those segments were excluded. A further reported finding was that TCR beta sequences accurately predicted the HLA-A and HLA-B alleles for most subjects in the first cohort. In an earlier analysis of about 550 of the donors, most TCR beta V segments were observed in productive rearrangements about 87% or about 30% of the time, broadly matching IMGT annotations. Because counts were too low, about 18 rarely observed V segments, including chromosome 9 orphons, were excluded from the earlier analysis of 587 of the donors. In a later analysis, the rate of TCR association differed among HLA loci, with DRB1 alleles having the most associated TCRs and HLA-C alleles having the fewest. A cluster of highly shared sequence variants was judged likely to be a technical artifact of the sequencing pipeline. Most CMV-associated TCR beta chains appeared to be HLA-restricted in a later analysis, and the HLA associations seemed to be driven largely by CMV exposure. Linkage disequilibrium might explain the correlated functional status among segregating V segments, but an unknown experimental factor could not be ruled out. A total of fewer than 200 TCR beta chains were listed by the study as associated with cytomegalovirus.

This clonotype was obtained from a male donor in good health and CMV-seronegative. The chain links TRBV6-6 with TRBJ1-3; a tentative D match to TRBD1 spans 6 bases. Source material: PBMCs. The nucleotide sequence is TGTGCCAGCAGTTACGGACAGAGCTCTGGAAACACCATATATTTT. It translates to CASSYGQSSGNTIYF.